The 15 T cell receptor beta chains below were found in one sample sequenced in a study of cytomegalovirus exposure and HLA in healthy donors. Assay: immunoSEQ multiplex PCR; the TCRdb copy retains only in-frame clones and omits some. This sample yields roughly 56,000 clones, of which just under 95% are seen a single time; about 2.1% belongs to the top ten. Sequenced material: PBMCs. The source of these receptors is a man aged 18-30 years in good health and CMV-seronegative.

The chain uses TRBV7-2 and TRBJ2-7; D possibly corresponds to TRBD2 (6 bases). CDR1 is SGHTA, CDR2 FQGNSA, per germline. CDR3 length: 14 residues. The V end was cut by 5 bases, the J end by 4 bases, with 15 bases between. CDR3 bases: TGTGCCAGCAGCGGGGAGGTGGGTAGGTACGAGCAGTACTTC. Translating it yields CASSGEVGRYEQYF.

This CDR3 reads CSLYTDTQYF. CDR3 DNA sequence: TGCAGCCTCTACACAGATACGCAGTATTTT. This chain joins TRBV29-1 and TRBJ2-3, with D hard to call. V lost 8 bases, J lost 2 bases, and 5 bases lay in between. This CDR3 is 10 amino acids long. Germline V gene lookup returns CDR1 SQVTM and CDR2 ANQGSEA.

The rearrangement links TRBV6-4 to TRBJ2-2; 8 bases are a match to TRBD2. Germline V gives CDR1 MRHNA, CDR2 SNTAGT. Unmatched junction bases numbered 5, after V lost 5 bases and J lost 3 bases. The CDR3 runs 15 residues. The CDR3 DNA sequence: TGTGCCAGCAGTAGACTAGCGTTGGACACCGGGGAGCTGTTTTTT. Translating it yields CASSRLALDTGELFF.

This chain connects TRBV23-1 to TRBJ1-5; the match to TRBD1 covers 7 bases. TRBV23-1 is designated an ORF whose function remains uncertain. V dropped 4 bases and J dropped 3; count of bases not matched to a gene: 6. The CDR3 is 15 residues long. CDR3 sequence reads: CASSPKGQNNQPQHF. The CDR3 DNA follows: TGCGCCAGCAGTCCGAAGGGACAGAACAATCAGCCCCAGCATTTT.

This chain uses TRBV5-5 with TRBJ1-4; 7 bases line up with TRBD1. J was trimmed by 8 bases and V by 3 bases; bases with no gene match: 10. The CDR3 is 15 amino acids. Per germline, CDR1 SGHKS and CDR2 YYEKEE (reference sequence). The CDR3 loop is CASSSPSDRAEKLFF. The DNA of the CDR3 is TGTGCCAGCAGCTCGCCATCTGACAGGGCGGAAAAACTGTTTTTT.

V usage is TRBV19 and J usage is TRBJ2-1; the D gene is possibly TRBD2 (6 bases). With 3 bases removed from V and 4 bases from J, the gap between germline ends came to 13 bases. CDR1 is LNHDA and CDR2 is SQIVND in the germline V gene (reference sequence). The CDR3 length is 15 residues. CDR3 sequence reads: CASSMSGRIYNEQFF. The CDR3 bases are TGTGCCAGTAGTATGTCTGGGAGGATTTACAATGAGCAGTTCTTC. Full variable domain (remainder filled in from reference TRBV19 and TRBJ2-1): DGGITQSPKYLFRKEGQNVTLSCEQNLNHDAMYWYRQDPGQGLRLIYYSQIVNDFQKGDIAEGYSVSREKKESFPLTVTSAQKNPTAFYLCASSMSGRIYNEQFFGPGTRLTVL.

V is TRBV2 and J is TRBJ2-7; 8 positions match TRBD2. Unmatched junction bases numbered 3, after V lost 6 bases and J lost 2 bases. Germline values: CDR1 SNHLY, CDR2 FYNNEI. The CDR3 extends over 13 amino acids. CDR3 residues: CASSPGLAYEQYF. The CDR3 nucleotides are TGTGCCAGCAGCCCGGGACTAGCCTACGAGCAGTACTTC.

The V call is TRBV7-2, the J call TRBJ2-3; D perhaps matches TRBD2 (6 bases). The CDR3 loop spans 14 amino acids. Germline CDR1 reads SGHTA; CDR2 reads FQGNSA. V gave up 6 bases and J gave up 5 bases, with 15 bases separating them. CDR3 DNA sequence: TGTGCCAGCAGTTTGGGGCTAGCGAAAGATACGCAGTATTTT. Translation gives CASSLGLAKDTQYF.

This clone was seen once. V is TRBV5-6 and J is TRBJ1-2; D is possibly TRBD1 (5 bases). The CDR3 is made up of 13 amino acids. Germline V lookup: CDR1 SGHDT, CDR2 YYEEEE. V gave up 6 bases and J gave up 4 bases, with 13 bases separating them. CDR3 sequence: CASMKEQVYGYTF. In DNA, the CDR3 is TGTGCCAGCATGAAGGAACAGGTCTATGGCTACACCTTC.

This chain connects TRBV7-2 to TRBJ2-1; 10 bases fit TRBD2. After removal of 5 bases from V and 13 bases from J, the junction contained 8 bases not matched to a gene. CDR1 and CDR2 (germline): SGHTA, FQGNSA. This CDR3 is built from 13 residues. This CDR3 reads CASSPQREGRQFF. The CDR3, as DNA: TGTGCCAGCAGCCCTCAGCGGGAGGGCCGCCAGTTCTTC.

This chain links TRBV27 with TRBJ2-3; possibly TRBD1 for D (6 bases). V shed 2 bases and J shed 6 bases, with 9 bases lying between them. Germline loops: CDR1 MNHEY, CDR2 SMNVEV (reference sequence). The CDR3 runs to 13 residues. CDR3 bases: TGTGCCAGCAGTTTACAGGGGTTGGATACGCAGTATTTT. Protein product: CASSLQGLDTQYF.

This chain links TRBV7-9 with TRBJ2-1; 8 positions match TRBD2. The V gene end was trimmed by 5 bases and the J gene end by 6 bases; junction bases not matched to a gene: 18. The CDR3 length is 18 residues. Germline-derived CDR1 and CDR2 are SEHNR and FQNEAQ (reference sequence). The CDR3 spells CASSRRLARGGICNEQFF. As DNA, the CDR3 is TGTGCCAGCAGCCGACGACTAGCGAGGGGGGGAATTTGCAATGAGCAGTTCTTC.

This chain links TRBV6-5 with TRBJ1-1; TRBD1 might be the D (5 bases). CDR3 length: 16 residues. V was shortened by 2 bases and J by 3 bases, with 16 bases between the two germline ends. The germline CDR1 and CDR2 sequences are MNHEY and SVGAGI. The CDR3 DNA is TGTGCCAGCAGTTACCCGGCCACAGGAAAATACACTGAAGCTTTCTTT. Its translation: CASSYPATGKYTEAFF.

This chain links TRBV28 with TRBJ1-2; D is possibly TRBD1 (5 bases). V was cut by 6 bases and J by 3 bases, with 14 bases left in between. Germline lookup yields CDR1 MDHEN and CDR2 SYDVKM. The length of the CDR3 is 14 residues. The CDR3 DNA reads as TGTGCCAGCAGCCCTTCGAACAGGTACTATGGCTACACCTTC. Its protein is CASSPSNRYYGYTF.

The chain is built from TRBV6-4 and TRBJ1-1, with unresolved D. The CDR3 is 14 amino acids. The V gene lost 3 bases and the J gene lost 4 bases, with 12 bases spanning the gap. The germline CDR1 and CDR2 sequences are MRHNA and SNTAGT. The DNA of the CDR3 is TGTGCCAGCAGTGAAGAGGCCGCAAGCACTGAAGCTTTCTTT. Residues: CASSEEAASTEAFF.